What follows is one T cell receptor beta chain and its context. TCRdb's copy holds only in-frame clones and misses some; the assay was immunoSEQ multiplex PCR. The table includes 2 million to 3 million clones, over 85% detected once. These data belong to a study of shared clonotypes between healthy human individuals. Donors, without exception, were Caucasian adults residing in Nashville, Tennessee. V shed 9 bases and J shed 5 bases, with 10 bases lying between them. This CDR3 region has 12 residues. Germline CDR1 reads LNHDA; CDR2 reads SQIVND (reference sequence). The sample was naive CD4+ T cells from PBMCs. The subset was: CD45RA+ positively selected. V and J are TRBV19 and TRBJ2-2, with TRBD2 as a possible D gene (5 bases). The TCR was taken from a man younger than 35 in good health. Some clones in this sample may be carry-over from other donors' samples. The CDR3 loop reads CASRGLTGELFF. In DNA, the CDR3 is TGTGCCAGCCGAGGGTTGACCGGGGAGCTGTTTTTT.